This TCR beta chain was documented in a study of T cells in women clearing cervical HPV infection. Comment on this clone: The antigen remains undetermined. Read sequence stops 3 residues before the CDR3 end, and the germline J gene provides the missing end.

CDR1 is SGHDT and CDR2 is YYEEEE in the germline V gene. The CDR3 covers 15 residues. General study findings and limits: Cases carried less TRBV6-7 than controls: 0.11% versus 0.16%.

immunoSEQ multiplex PCR used an average of about 1.3 ug genomic DNA. Sequencing was performed with immunoSEQ multiplex PCR; in TCRdb, only in-frame clones are kept and a portion is missing. The table for this sample gives approximately 15,000 clones. Sequences were obtained from blood buffy coat. This TCR came from a woman between 18 and 70 years old with a cervical HPV16 infection that either progressed to CIN3+ or cleared (not recorded which). V usage is TRBV5-6 and J usage is TRBJ2-4, with D possibly matching TRBD1 (5 bases). The chain's CDR3 is CASSSDTPSRYGQYF. Partial CDR3 DNA: TGTGCCAGCAGCTCGGACACCCCCTCGCGCTATGGT.